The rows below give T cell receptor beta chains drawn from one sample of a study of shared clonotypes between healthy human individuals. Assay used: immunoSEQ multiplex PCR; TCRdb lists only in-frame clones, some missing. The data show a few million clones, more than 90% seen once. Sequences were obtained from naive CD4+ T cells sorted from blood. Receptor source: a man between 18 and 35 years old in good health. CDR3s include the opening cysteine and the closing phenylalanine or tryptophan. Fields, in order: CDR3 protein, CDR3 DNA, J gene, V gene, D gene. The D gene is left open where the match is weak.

CDR3aa: CAISGALGGSTEAFF
CDR3nt: TGTGCCATCAGTGGGGCCTTGGGCGGGTCCACTGAAGCTTTCTTT
j_gene: TRBJ1-1
v_gene: TRBV10-3
d_gene: .

CDR3aa: CASSKGTGGPYEQYF
CDR3nt: TGTGCCAGCAGTAAGGGGACAGGGGGACCCTACGAGCAGTACTTC
j_gene: TRBJ2-7
v_gene: TRBV6-5
d_gene: TRBD1

CDR3aa: CASSLGAGQNQETQYF
CDR3nt: TGTGCCAGCAGCCTAGGAGCGGGACAGAACCAAGAGACCCAGTACTTC
j_gene: TRBJ2-5
v_gene: TRBV11-2
d_gene: .

CDR3aa: CASTVTGRAEAFF
CDR3nt: TGTGCCAGTACCGTTACAGGGCGGGCTGAAGCTTTCTTT
j_gene: TRBJ1-1
v_gene: TRBV19
d_gene: .

CDR3aa: CASSSPGQGNEKLFF
CDR3nt: TGTGCCAGCAGTTCGCCGGGACAGGGGAATGAAAAACTGTTTTTT
j_gene: TRBJ1-4
v_gene: TRBV28
d_gene: TRBD1

CDR3aa: CASTGGAESSNQPQHF
CDR3nt: TGTGCCAGTACAGGAGGGGCGGAGAGTAGCAATCAGCCCCAGCATTTT
j_gene: TRBJ1-5
v_gene: TRBV19
d_gene: .

CDR3aa: CAWSVGDGRAFF
CDR3nt: TGTGCCTGGAGTGTAGGGGATGGAAGAGCTTTCTTT
j_gene: TRBJ1-1
v_gene: TRBV30
d_gene: .

CDR3aa: CATTRQGTFRETQYF
CDR3nt: TGTGCCACGACGAGACAGGGAACTTTTCGAGAGACCCAGTACTTC
j_gene: TRBJ2-5
v_gene: TRBV28
d_gene: TRBD1

CDR3aa: CASSQAISTGELFF
CDR3nt: TGTGCCAGCAGCCAAGCCATTTCAACCGGGGAGCTGTTTTTT
j_gene: TRBJ2-2
v_gene: TRBV14
d_gene: .

CDR3aa: CASSLTREWAKNIQYF
CDR3nt: TGTGCCAGCAGTCTGACCCGAGAATGGGCCAAAAACATTCAGTACTTC
j_gene: TRBJ2-4
v_gene: TRBV5-8
d_gene: .

CDR3aa: CASRSGTGPYNEQFF
CDR3nt: TGTGCCAGCAGGTCCGGGACAGGGCCCTACAATGAGCAGTTCTTC
j_gene: TRBJ2-1
v_gene: TRBV28
d_gene: TRBD1

CDR3aa: CASSQAALSHDRNYGYTF
CDR3nt: TGCGCCAGCAGCCAAGCCGCTTTGTCCCACGACAGGAACTATGGCTACACCTTC
j_gene: TRBJ1-2
v_gene: TRBV4-1
d_gene: .

CDR3aa: CAWSSGGRFTDTQYF
CDR3nt: TGTGCCTGGTCTAGCGGGGGGAGATTTACAGATACGCAGTATTTT
j_gene: TRBJ2-3
v_gene: TRBV30
d_gene: TRBD2

CDR3aa: CASSEKGAGEKLFF
CDR3nt: TGTGCCAGCAGTGAAAAGGGGGCGGGTGAAAAACTGTTTTTT
j_gene: TRBJ1-4
v_gene: TRBV6-1
d_gene: TRBD1

CDR3aa: CASSRKSGSGNTIYF
CDR3nt: TGTGCCAGCAGTCGTAAGTCCGGTTCTGGAAACACCATATATTTT
j_gene: TRBJ1-3
v_gene: TRBV27
d_gene: .

CDR3aa: CASSLGPRGKGTNTEAFF
CDR3nt: TGTGCCAGCAGCTTAGGCCCTCGGGGGAAGGGGACGAACACTGAAGCTTTCTTT
j_gene: TRBJ1-1
v_gene: TRBV7-2
d_gene: .

CDR3aa: CASSPGTGSDEQFF
CDR3nt: TGTGCCAGCTCACCAGGGACAGGAAGCGATGAGCAGTTCTTC
j_gene: TRBJ2-1
v_gene: TRBV18
d_gene: TRBD1